Below are 22 T cell receptor beta chains sequenced from a single sample in a study of cytomegalovirus exposure and HLA in healthy donors. It was with 60 Vbeta and 13 Jbeta primers that the PCR ran. Repertoires were generated with immunoSEQ multiplex PCR, while TCRdb's copy carries only in-frame clones and drops some. The sample has more than 80,000 clones, more than 65% seen once. Sequencing input: PBMCs. These receptors came from a human donor in good health.

This clone was recorded only once. The rearrangement links TRBV29-1 to TRBJ2-5, with 7 bases matching TRBD1. Trimming removed 4 bases from V and 5 bases from J; junction bases left unmatched: 4. The CDR3 consists of 12 residues. Germline CDR1 reads SQVTM; CDR2 reads ANQGSEA. The CDR3 DNA reads as TGCAGCGTTGTACAGGGGCGGGAGACCCAGTACTTC. Encoded protein: CSVVQGRETQYF.

This clone has just a few counts. The chain links TRBV5-1 to TRBJ2-7; 10 bases are a match to TRBD1. The V gene end was trimmed by 0 bases and the J gene end by 4 bases; junction bases not matched to a gene: 4. Germline V gene lookup returns CDR1 SGHRS and CDR2 YFSETQ. The CDR3 is 15 amino acids. CDR3: CASSLEGQGRYEQYF. CDR3 bases: TGCGCCAGCAGCTTGGAGGGACAGGGGAGATACGAGCAGTACTTC.

This clone was detected a few times. The J gene is TRBJ2-7, the V gene TRBV6-6, with D unclear. V was cut by 2 bases and J by 3 bases, with 11 bases left in between. Germline V gene lookup returns CDR1 MNHNY and CDR2 SVGAGI (reference sequence). The CDR3 has 14 amino acids. CDR3 region: CASSYGQVGYEQYF. The CDR3 DNA follows: TGTGCCAGCAGTTACGGGCAGGTGGGCTACGAGCAGTACTTC.

This chain uses TRBV6-5 with TRBJ2-7; possible D gene TRBD1, 5 bases. The germline V and J ends were trimmed by 3 bases and 7 bases, with 22 bases remaining between them. Germline V gene lookup returns CDR1 MNHEY and CDR2 SVGAGI. There are 16 residues in the CDR3. CDR3 region: CASSYRGPAVGGEQYF. CDR3 coding DNA: TGTGCCAGCAGTTATAGGGGCCCCGCAGTTGGTGGAGAGCAGTACTTC.

This clone has only one observation. This chain joins TRBV30 and TRBJ2-7; 9 nucleotides match TRBD2. With 6 bases clipped from V and 0 bases from J, the junction kept 9 bases outside the gene matches. The length of the CDR3 is 15 residues. CDR1 is GTSNPN, CDR2 SVGIG, per germline (reference sequence). CDR3 region: CACKSGRLNSYEQYF. The CDR3 DNA follows: TGTGCCTGTAAAAGCGGGAGGTTAAACTCCTACGAGCAGTACTTC. The full variable domain, completed using reference TRBV30 and TRBJ2-7, is SQTIHQWPATLVQPVGSPLSLECTVEGTSNPNLYWYRQAAGRGLQLLFYSVGIGQISSEVPQNLSASRPQDRQFILSSKKLLLSDSGFYLCACKSGRLNSYEQYFGPGTRLTVT.

The CDR3 DNA sequence: TGTGCCAGCAGTGAGCGGGGGGGCCCAGATACGCAGTATTTT. It encodes CASSERGGPDTQYF. The chain joins TRBV6-1 to TRBJ2-3, with 9 bases matching TRBD2. The germline CDR1 and CDR2 sequences are MNHNS and SASEGT. The CDR3 contains 14 residues. Germline trimming cut 3 bases from V and 4 bases from J; bases unmatched to any gene: 2.

V and J are TRBV7-9 and TRBJ1-2, with 11 bases aligning to TRBD1. The CDR3 runs 17 residues. Trimming removed 1 base from V and 4 bases from J; junction bases left unmatched: 8. Germline V lookup: CDR1 SEHNR, CDR2 FQNEAQ (reference sequence). The CDR3 nucleotides are TGTGCCAGCAGCTTAGTTGTCGGGACAGGGGGGGCCTATGGCTACACCTTC. It codes for CASSLVVGTGGAYGYTF.

This chain uses TRBV2 with TRBJ1-4, with TRBD1 matching 9 bases. This CDR3 is 14 amino acids long. The junction had 9 bases not matched to a gene; V was cut back by 6 bases and J by 10 bases. Germline-derived CDR1 and CDR2 are SNHLY and FYNNEI. This CDR3 reads CASRVDRGNGKLFF. In DNA form, the CDR3 reads TGTGCCAGCAGAGTAGACAGGGGGAACGGAAAACTGTTTTTT.

CDR3 DNA sequence: TGTGCCAGCAGCTCTTTGGAGCTTACTAGCACAGATACGCAGTATTTT. Protein: CASSSLELTSTDTQYF. V gene TRBV5-4 combines with J gene TRBJ2-3; D is undetermined. Germline-derived CDR1 and CDR2 are SGHNT and YYREEE (reference sequence). The CDR3 totals 16 residues. V was clipped by 3 bases and J by 0 bases, with 14 bases between them.

This clone was detected once. J is TRBJ1-1 and V is TRBV23-1, with unresolved D. TRBV23-1 is filed as an ORF, its function uncertain. There are 15 residues in the CDR3. Trimming shortened V by 2 bases and J by 1 base, and 11 bases separated the two germline ends. CDR3 in amino acids: CASSQRRHQNTEAFF. CDR3 DNA: TGCGCCAGCAGTCAAAGGCGACACCAGAACACTGAAGCTTTCTTT.

The chain has TRBV19 and TRBJ2-7; a weak D match, TRBD2 (5 bases). V lost 6 bases to trimming and J lost 0 bases, with 15 bases between them. Looked up from germline, CDR1 is LNHDA and CDR2 is SQIVND (reference sequence). CDR3 size: 15 residues. CDR3 residues: CASRSEGRSSYEQYF. The CDR3 DNA is TGTGCCAGTAGAAGTGAGGGAAGGAGCTCCTACGAGCAGTACTTC.

This clone was observed a few times. The chain employs TRBV27 and TRBJ2-3; D unclear. This CDR3 has 15 residues. Deletions cut 0 bases from V and 2 bases from J, with 9 bases between. The germline gives CDR1 MNHEY, CDR2 SMNVEV (reference sequence). DNA for the CDR3: TGTGCCAGCAGTTTATCGCCCAGGTACACAGATACGCAGTATTTT. Protein product: CASSLSPRYTDTQYF.

The gene calls are TRBV5-1 and TRBJ1-4; 8 nucleotides agree with TRBD1. V shed 3 bases and J 6 bases; nucleotides not matched to a gene: 13. The CDR3 consists of 17 residues. Germline V gene sequence: CDR1 SGHRS, CDR2 YFSETQ. This CDR3 is CASSYGPQDRADEKLFF. The CDR3 DNA reads as TGCGCCAGCAGCTACGGACCTCAGGACAGGGCTGATGAAAAACTGTTTTTT.

Ten or more counts support this clone. The chain has TRBV6-6 and TRBJ2-3, with D tentatively TRBD2 (5 bases). Germline V gene data show CDR1 as MNHNY and CDR2 as SVGAGI (reference sequence). Trimming took 0 bases from V and 2 from J, leaving 12 bases between them. This CDR3 is built from 16 residues. The CDR3 sequence: CASSYSNTRNTDTQYF. The DNA for the CDR3 is TGTGCCAGCAGTTACTCGAATACTAGGAACACAGATACGCAGTATTTT.

This rearrangement joins TRBV5-6 to TRBJ2-1; TRBD1 matches at 7 bases. J gave up 2 bases and V 0 bases, and 5 bases lay outside the gene matches. There are 16 residues in the CDR3. Germline V lookup: CDR1 SGHDT, CDR2 YYEEEE. Here the CDR3 reads CASSLAGQRTYNEQFF. The CDR3, as DNA: TGTGCCAGCAGCTTGGCGGGACAGCGAACCTACAATGAGCAGTTCTTC.

The V gene is TRBV6-1, the J gene TRBJ1-5; D remains ambiguous. The V end lost 8 bases, the J end lost 9 bases, and 20 bases lay between the germline ends. The CDR3 consists of 14 residues. CDR1 is MNHNS and CDR2 is SASEGT in the germline V gene. The CDR3 reads CASAPQSGGGPQHF. The DNA for the CDR3 is TGTGCCAGCGCCCCTCAATCAGGCGGAGGGCCCCAGCATTTT.

This chain connects TRBV6-1 to TRBJ1-6, with D perhaps matching TRBD1 (5 bases). The CDR3 is made up of 14 amino acids. Germline assignment: CDR1 MNHNS and CDR2 SASEGT. The V and J ends lost 5 bases and 9 bases respectively, with 14 bases between them. Written as DNA, the CDR3 is TGTGCCAGCAGTCCCAGGGCGATCGGTTCACCCCTCCACTTT. Protein product: CASSPRAIGSPLHF.

The genes are TRBV5-1 and TRBJ1-2; D is uncertain. The length of the CDR3 is 14 residues. The V end was cut by 6 bases, the J end by 3 bases, with 15 bases between. The V gene's germline CDR1 is SGHRS and CDR2 YFSETQ. CDR3 in DNA: TGCGCCAGCAACCAAATCCCGGGTGACTATGGCTACACCTTC. Protein: CASNQIPGDYGYTF.

This clone was counted once. The chain is built from TRBV6-1 and TRBJ2-7; weak D call: TRBD1 (6 bases). CDR1 is MNHNS and CDR2 is SASEGT in the germline V gene. The V and J ends lost 4 bases and 5 bases respectively, with 15 bases between them. There are 14 residues in the CDR3. CDR3: CASSVDQGSNEQYF. The CDR3 nucleotides are TGTGCCAGCAGTGTAGACCAGGGGAGCAACGAGCAGTACTTC.

The rearrangement links TRBV2 to TRBJ2-7; 11 bases match TRBD1. Losses at the gene ends were 8 bases for V and 2 bases for J; bases not matched to a gene: 5. Germline-derived CDR1 and CDR2 are SNHLY and FYNNEI. CDR3 length equals 14 residues. The CDR3 reads CASRWTGGPYEQYF. The CDR3 bases are TGTGCCAGCCGCTGGACAGGGGGCCCCTACGAGCAGTACTTC.

This clone has just a few counts. The gene calls are TRBV25-1 and TRBJ2-2; TRBD2 agrees at 12 bases. The CDR3 has 16 amino acids. Germline V gene data show CDR1 as MGHDK and CDR2 as SYGVNS. J was trimmed by 7 bases and V by 3 bases; bases with no gene match: 6. CDR3: CASSDPGLAGNGELFF. CDR3 DNA sequence: TGTGCCAGCAGTGACCCCGGACTAGCGGGAAACGGGGAGCTGTTTTTT.

DNA for the CDR3: TGTGCCAGCACGAAAAACCCCGGGACATGGAGATCTACTGAAGCTTTCTTT. Its protein product is CASTKNPGTWRSTEAFF. The V call is TRBV2, the J call TRBJ1-1; D possibly corresponds to TRBD1 (6 bases). Germline V lookup: CDR1 SNHLY, CDR2 FYNNEI. The germline V and J ends were trimmed by 7 bases and 5 bases, with 26 bases remaining between them. The CDR3 loop spans 17 amino acids.